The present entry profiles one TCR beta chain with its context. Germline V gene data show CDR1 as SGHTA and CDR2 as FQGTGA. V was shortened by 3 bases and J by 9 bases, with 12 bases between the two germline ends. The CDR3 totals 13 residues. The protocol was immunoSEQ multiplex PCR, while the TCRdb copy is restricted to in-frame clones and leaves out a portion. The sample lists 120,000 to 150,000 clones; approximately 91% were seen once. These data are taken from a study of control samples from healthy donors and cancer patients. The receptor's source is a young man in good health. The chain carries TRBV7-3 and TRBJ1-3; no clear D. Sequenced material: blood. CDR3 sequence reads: CASSLDVYGTIYF. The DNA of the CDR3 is TGTGCCAGCAGCTTGGACGTTTACGGCACCATATATTTT. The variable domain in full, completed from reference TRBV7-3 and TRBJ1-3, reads GAGVSQTPSNKVTEKGKYVELRCDPISGHTALYWYRQSLGQGPEFLIYFQGTGAADDSGLPNDRFFAVRPEGSVSTLKIQRTERGDSAVYLCASSLDVYGTIYFGEGSWLTVV.